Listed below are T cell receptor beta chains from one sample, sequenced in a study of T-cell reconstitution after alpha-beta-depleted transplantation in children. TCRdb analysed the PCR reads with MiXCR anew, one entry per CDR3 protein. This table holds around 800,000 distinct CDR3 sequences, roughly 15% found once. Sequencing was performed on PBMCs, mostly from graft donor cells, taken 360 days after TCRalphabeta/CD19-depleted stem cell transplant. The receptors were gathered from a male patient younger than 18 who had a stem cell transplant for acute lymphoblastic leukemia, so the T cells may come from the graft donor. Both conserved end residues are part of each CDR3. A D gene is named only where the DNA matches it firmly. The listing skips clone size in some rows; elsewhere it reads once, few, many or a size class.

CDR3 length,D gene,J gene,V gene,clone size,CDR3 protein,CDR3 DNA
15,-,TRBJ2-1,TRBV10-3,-,CAISDLGTLSYEQFF,TGTGCCATCAGTGACCTCGGGACCCTCAGCTATGAGCAGTTCTTC
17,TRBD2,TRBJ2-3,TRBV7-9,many,CASSLFREGRVQDTQYF,TGTGCCAGCAGCTTATTTCGGGAGGGCCGGGTGCAAGATACGCAGTATTTT
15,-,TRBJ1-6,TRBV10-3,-,CAISEQGGYNSPLHF,TGTGCCATCAGTGAGCAGGGAGGGTATAATTCACCCCTCCACTTT
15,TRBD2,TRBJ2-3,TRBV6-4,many,CASRAGASSTDTQYF,TGTGCCAGCAGGGCGGGAGCTTCTAGCACAGATACGCAGTATTTT
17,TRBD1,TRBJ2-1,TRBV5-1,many,CASSRDRDGRFYNEQFF,TGCGCCAGCAGCCGGGACAGGGATGGCCGCTTCTACAATGAGCAGTTCTTC
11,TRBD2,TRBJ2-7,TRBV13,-,CASSLRTSLHF,TGTGCCAGCAGCTTAAGGACTAGTCTGCACTTC
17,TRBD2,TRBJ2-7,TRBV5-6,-,CASSDKPGLAGRNEQYF,TGTGCCAGCAGCGACAAGCCAGGACTAGCGGGAAGAAACGAGCAGTACTTC
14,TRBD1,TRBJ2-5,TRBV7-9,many,CASSYTGGGETQYF,TGTGCCAGCAGCTACACAGGGGGAGGAGAGACCCAGTACTTC
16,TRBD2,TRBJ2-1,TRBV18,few,CASSSLAGPTYNEQFF,TGTGCCAGCTCATCTTTAGCGGGGCCCACCTACAATGAGCAGTTCTTC
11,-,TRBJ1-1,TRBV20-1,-,CSARRGAEAFF,TGCAGTGCTAGGAGGGGGGCTGAAGCTTTCTTT
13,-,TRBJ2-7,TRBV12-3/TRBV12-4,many,CASSLRKPYEQYF,TGTGCCAGCAGTTTACGAAAACCCTACGAGCAGTACTTC
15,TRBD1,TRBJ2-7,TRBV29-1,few,CSVLSGTGGRYEQYF,TGCAGCGTCCTCTCCGGGACAGGGGGCCGCTACGAGCAGTACTTC
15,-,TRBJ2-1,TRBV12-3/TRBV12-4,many,CASSPRAGNYNEQFF,TGTGCCAGCAGTCCTAGGGCAGGGAATTACAATGAGCAGTTCTTC
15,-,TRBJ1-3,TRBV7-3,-,CASSLTTASGNTIYF,TGTGCCAGCAGCTTGACGACGGCCTCTGGAAACACCATATATTTT
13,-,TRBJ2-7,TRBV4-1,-,CASSHGDFYEQYF,TGCGCCAGCAGCCACGGGGACTTTTACGAGCAGTACTTC
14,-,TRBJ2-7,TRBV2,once,CASRVGEAVYEQYF,TGTGCCAGCAGAGTGGGGGAGGCGGTCTACGAGCAGTACTTC
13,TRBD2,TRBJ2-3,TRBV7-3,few,CASSSILAGVQYF,TGTGCCAGCAGCTCAATACTAGCGGGGGTGCAGTATTTT
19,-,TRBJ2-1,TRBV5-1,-,CASSLDLGGGASSYNEQFF,TGCGCCAGCAGCTTGGACTTGGGCGGCGGAGCAAGTTCCTACAATGAGCAGTTCTTC
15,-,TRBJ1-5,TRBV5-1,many,CASSLGTGLDQPQHF,TGCGCCAGCAGCTTGGGTACAGGGCTTGATCAGCCCCAGCATTTT
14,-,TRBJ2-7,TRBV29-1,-,CSVEGQGFYYEQYF,TGCAGCGTTGAAGGCCAGGGGTTCTACTACGAGCAGTACTTC
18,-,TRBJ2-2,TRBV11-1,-,CASSSRRLFNPNTGELFF,TGTGCCAGCAGCTCCCGGAGGCTTTTTAACCCGAACACCGGGGAGCTGTTTTTT
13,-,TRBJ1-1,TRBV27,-,CASSLDPGFEAFF,TGTGCCAGCAGCTTAGACCCGGGATTTGAAGCTTTCTTT
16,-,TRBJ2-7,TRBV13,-,CASSFPSVRDNREQYF,TGTGCCAGCAGCTTTCCCAGCGTCCGAGACAATCGCGAGCAGTACTTC
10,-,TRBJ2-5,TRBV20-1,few,CSAIEETQYF,TGCAGTGCTATAGAGGAGACCCAGTACTTC
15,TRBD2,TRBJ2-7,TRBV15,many,CATSSPSGSSYEQYF,TGTGCCACCAGCAGCCCTAGCGGGAGCTCCTACGAGCAGTACTTC
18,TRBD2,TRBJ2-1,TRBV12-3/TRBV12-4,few,CASSLGGGRPSSYNEQFF,TGTGCCAGCAGTTTAGGTGGCGGGAGGCCTAGCTCCTACAATGAGCAGTTCTTC
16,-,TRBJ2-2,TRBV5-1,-,CASSLLPTGNTGELFF,TGCGCCAGCAGCTTGTTGCCGACAGGAAACACCGGGGAGCTGTTTTTT
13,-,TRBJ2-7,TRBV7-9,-,CASSVIQSYEQYF,TGTGCCAGCAGCGTAATACAGTCCTACGAGCAGTACTTC
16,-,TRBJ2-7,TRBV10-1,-,CASKAGGGGIVYEQYF,TGCGCCAGCAAGGCCGGCGGAGGCGGGATAGTCTACGAGCAGTACTTC
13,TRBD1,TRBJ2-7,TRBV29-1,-,CSVNGQGAHEQYF,TGCAGCGTGAACGGACAGGGGGCCCACGAGCAGTACTTC
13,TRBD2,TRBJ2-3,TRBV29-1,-,CSVSGRMTDTQYF,TGCAGCGTTAGCGGGAGGATGACAGATACGCAGTATTTT
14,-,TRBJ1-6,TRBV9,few,CASSVGSHNSPLHF,TGTGCCAGCAGCGTAGGAAGCCATAATTCACCCCTCCACTTT
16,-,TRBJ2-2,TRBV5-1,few,CASSLALQGRTGELFF,TGCGCCAGCAGCTTGGCCCTGCAGGGGAGGACCGGGGAGCTGTTTTTT
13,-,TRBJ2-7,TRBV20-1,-,CSANPGANHEQYF,TGCAGTGCCAACCCAGGGGCAAACCACGAGCAGTACTTC
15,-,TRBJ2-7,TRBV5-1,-,CASSLFGGVAYEQYF,TGCGCCAGCAGCTTGTTCGGGGGAGTGGCCTACGAGCAGTACTTC
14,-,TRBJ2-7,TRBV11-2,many,CASLLAEGVREQYF,TGTGCCAGCCTCCTAGCCGAAGGGGTAAGGGAGCAGTACTTC
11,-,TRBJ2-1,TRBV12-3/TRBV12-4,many,CASRATVEQFF,TGTGCCAGCAGGGCGACTGTTGAGCAGTTCTTC
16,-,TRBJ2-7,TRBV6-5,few,CASSYPLGRGSYEQYF,TGTGCCAGCAGTTACCCCCTAGGTAGAGGATCCTACGAGCAGTACTTC
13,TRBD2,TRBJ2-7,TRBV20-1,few,CSSRTSGTYEQYF,TGCAGTAGCAGGACTAGCGGGACATACGAGCAGTACTTC
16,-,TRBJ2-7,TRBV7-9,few,CASSLAEGISWYEQYF,TGTGCCAGCAGCTTAGCTGAGGGGATCAGTTGGTACGAGCAGTACTTC
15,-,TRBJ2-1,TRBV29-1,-,CSVLNRGDIRNEQFF,TGCAGCGTACTTAATAGGGGGGATATACGCAATGAGCAGTTCTTC